The clone carrying this T cell receptor (beta chain) was seen at least ten times. The entry originates in a study of patients and donors after allogeneic stem cell transplantation. Germline V gene lookup returns CDR1 MNHEY and CDR2 SVGEGT. The V gene lost 4 bases and the J gene lost 5 bases, with 18 bases spanning the gap. The CDR3 extends over 16 amino acids. TCRdb independently ran MiXCR on the RT-PCR reads; one entry per CDR3 protein. The sample yields approximately 150,000 distinct CDR3 sequences, about 40% seen once. V is TRBV6-2 or TRBV6-3 and J is TRBJ2-1; the D is unclear. This TCR was recovered from a human donor who was either an allogeneic HSCT recipient or a stem cell or donor lymphocyte infusion donor (not recorded which). It is not recorded whose cells these are; they may come from a transplant donor. The sample comprised blood, either unsorted or a sorted T cell fraction (not recorded which). The CDR3 DNA reads as TGTGCCAGCAGTTTGGGTGAAGGGTGGCGTCACAATGAGCAGTTCTTC. Translated, it gives CASSLGEGWRHNEQFF.